This is a list of T cell receptor beta chains from one sample in a study of control samples from healthy donors and cancer patients. Sequencing used immunoSEQ multiplex PCR; TCRdb keeps in-frame clones, though not all of them. This sample has fewer than 130,000 clones, with roughly 90% found just once. Sequences were obtained from PBMCs. These receptors all stem from a woman aged 60-70 years with lung cancer. The CDR3 runs from the conserved cysteine through the conserved F or W. The D gene is left open where the match is weak. The size entry is marked missing in some rows and otherwise reads once, few, many or a size class.

j_gene: TRBJ2-7
d_gene: -
v_gene: TRBV19
abundance: -
CDR3nt: TGTGCCAGTAGTATAGGCGGGCCAGGGGCCTACGAGCAGTACTTC
CDR3aa: CASSIGGPGAYEQYF

j_gene: TRBJ1-2
d_gene: -
v_gene: TRBV24-1
abundance: -
CDR3nt: TGTGCCACCAGTGAGCCTACAGGAAAAGCTAACTATGGCTACACCTTC
CDR3aa: CATSEPTGKANYGYTF

j_gene: TRBJ2-5
d_gene: -
v_gene: TRBV2
abundance: -
CDR3nt: TGTGCCAGCAGTGAACGGGGGCAGCCCGGGGAGACCCAGTACTTC
CDR3aa: CASSERGQPGETQYF

j_gene: TRBJ2-5
d_gene: -
v_gene: TRBV5-1
abundance: -
CDR3nt: TGCGCCAGCTCAGGGGTAGGAGAGACCCAGTACTTC
CDR3aa: CASSGVGETQYF

j_gene: TRBJ1-1
d_gene: TRBD1
v_gene: TRBV18
abundance: -
CDR3nt: TGTGCCAGCTCACGCCGACAGGGGCGAATGAACACTGAAGCTTTCTTT
CDR3aa: CASSRRQGRMNTEAFF

j_gene: TRBJ1-4
d_gene: -
v_gene: TRBV19
abundance: -
CDR3nt: TGTGCCAGTAGTACCCCGCAGAGCCCTAATGAAAAACTGTTTTTT
CDR3aa: CASSTPQSPNEKLFF

j_gene: TRBJ1-1
d_gene: -
v_gene: TRBV11-2
abundance: -
CDR3nt: TGTGCCAGCAGCCTGAACACTGAAGCTTTCTTT
CDR3aa: CASSLNTEAFF

j_gene: TRBJ1-1
d_gene: -
v_gene: TRBV7-7
abundance: -
CDR3nt: TGTGCTAGCAGCTTAGAGAGGGGGAACACTGAAGCTTTCTTT
CDR3aa: CASSLERGNTEAFF

j_gene: TRBJ1-1
d_gene: -
v_gene: TRBV18
abundance: -
CDR3nt: TGTGCCAGCTCACCGGTCGCGACGGGGGAGAACACTGAAGCTTTCTTT
CDR3aa: CASSPVATGENTEAFF

j_gene: TRBJ2-3
d_gene: -
v_gene: TRBV5-1
abundance: once
CDR3nt: TGCGCCAGCAGCTTAGCTCAGGGGTCAGATACGCAGTATTTT
CDR3aa: CASSLAQGSDTQYF

j_gene: TRBJ2-1
d_gene: -
v_gene: TRBV13
abundance: few
CDR3nt: TGTGCCAGCAGCTTAGGCAGGCTGCAGGGCGGCTCCTACAATGAGCAGTTCTTC
CDR3aa: CASSLGRLQGGSYNEQFF

j_gene: TRBJ1-1
d_gene: TRBD1
v_gene: TRBV2
abundance: -
CDR3nt: TGTGCCAGCAGTGCGGACAGGGAAGGTGAAGCTTTCTTT
CDR3aa: CASSADREGEAFF

j_gene: TRBJ1-3
d_gene: -
v_gene: TRBV11-3
abundance: -
CDR3nt: TGTGCCAGCAGCTTAGAGGGGACACTCTCTGGAAACACCATATATTTT
CDR3aa: CASSLEGTLSGNTIYF

j_gene: TRBJ2-3
d_gene: -
v_gene: TRBV5-1
abundance: -
CDR3nt: TGCGCCAGCAGCCTTAATCCAGATACGCAGTATTTT
CDR3aa: CASSLNPDTQYF

j_gene: TRBJ2-1
d_gene: TRBD2
v_gene: TRBV7-2
abundance: -
CDR3nt: TGTGCCAGCAGTACGTCCGGGCGGGGGGGCGTGGATGAGCAGTTCTTC
CDR3aa: CASSTSGRGGVDEQFF

j_gene: TRBJ1-1
d_gene: -
v_gene: TRBV7-8
abundance: -
CDR3nt: TGTGCCAGCATTCAAGATCGGGGGTCTCGAACTGAAGCTTTCTTT
CDR3aa: CASIQDRGSRTEAFF

j_gene: TRBJ2-7
d_gene: -
v_gene: TRBV20-1
abundance: -
CDR3nt: TGCAGTGCTAGTGGGGGGACTTACTACGAGCAGTACTTC
CDR3aa: CSASGGTYYEQYF

j_gene: TRBJ1-5
d_gene: TRBD1
v_gene: TRBV5-4
abundance: -
CDR3nt: TGTGCCAGCAGCGTGGGGACAGGTAATCAGCCCCAGCATTTT
CDR3aa: CASSVGTGNQPQHF

j_gene: TRBJ2-5
d_gene: -
v_gene: TRBV19
abundance: few
CDR3nt: TGTGCCAGTAGTGCCAACCAAGAGACCCAGTACTTC
CDR3aa: CASSANQETQYF

j_gene: TRBJ2-1
d_gene: -
v_gene: TRBV3-1/TRBV3-2
abundance: once
CDR3nt: TGTGCCAGCAGCCAAGTAGGCGGTGAGCAGTTCTTC
CDR3aa: CASSQVGGEQFF

j_gene: TRBJ2-5
d_gene: -
v_gene: TRBV11-1
abundance: -
CDR3nt: TGTGCCAGCAGCTTTAGGGTCAAGTACCAGCAAGAGACCCAGTACTTC
CDR3aa: CASSFRVKYQQETQYF

j_gene: TRBJ1-2
d_gene: -
v_gene: TRBV7-2
abundance: -
CDR3nt: TGTGCCAGCAGCCCGAGGTCCCCGACAGTGACCTATGGCTACACCTTC
CDR3aa: CASSPRSPTVTYGYTF

j_gene: TRBJ2-1
d_gene: -
v_gene: TRBV5-1
abundance: -
CDR3nt: TGCGCCAGCAGCTTAGCCCTGGCGGGACCCTACAATGAGCAGTTCTTC
CDR3aa: CASSLALAGPYNEQFF

j_gene: TRBJ2-7
d_gene: TRBD1
v_gene: TRBV9
abundance: -
CDR3nt: TGTGCCAGCAGCGTAGCCCCGGGACAGGGTTACGAGCAGTACTTC
CDR3aa: CASSVAPGQGYEQYF

j_gene: TRBJ2-2
d_gene: TRBD2
v_gene: TRBV28
abundance: -
CDR3nt: TGTGCCAGCAGGGTGAGACTAGCTGGGAACACCGGGGAGCTGTTTTTT
CDR3aa: CASRVRLAGNTGELFF

j_gene: TRBJ2-1
d_gene: TRBD1
v_gene: TRBV5-4
abundance: -
CDR3nt: TGTGCCAGCAGCTTGGTAGGGGGCCTCTACAATGAGCAGTTCTTC
CDR3aa: CASSLVGGLYNEQFF

j_gene: TRBJ1-1
d_gene: -
v_gene: TRBV5-1
abundance: -
CDR3nt: TGCGCCAGCAGCTTGTCGGTTCTGGCCACTGAAGCTTTCTTT
CDR3aa: CASSLSVLATEAFF

j_gene: TRBJ1-5
d_gene: -
v_gene: TRBV4-1
abundance: -
CDR3nt: TGCGCCAGCAGCCAAGCGGGAGGGTTGGATAATCAGCCCCAGCATTTT
CDR3aa: CASSQAGGLDNQPQHF

j_gene: TRBJ2-6
d_gene: -
v_gene: TRBV2
abundance: -
CDR3nt: TGTGCCAGCGGGGTATCCGGGGCCAACGTCCTGACTTTC
CDR3aa: CASGVSGANVLTF

j_gene: TRBJ1-1
d_gene: -
v_gene: TRBV5-4
abundance: -
CDR3nt: TGTGCCAGCAGTCCTGGAGGACAAGTAACTGAAGCTTTCTTT
CDR3aa: CASSPGGQVTEAFF

j_gene: TRBJ2-7
d_gene: -
v_gene: TRBV7-2
abundance: few
CDR3nt: TGTGCCAGCAGCTTAGCAGGGGGGTACGAGCAGTACTTC
CDR3aa: CASSLAGGYEQYF

j_gene: TRBJ2-3
d_gene: -
v_gene: TRBV9
abundance: -
CDR3nt: TGTGCCAGCAGCGTAGCTACGGCTAGCGCGAAAGATACGCAGTATTTT
CDR3aa: CASSVATASAKDTQYF

j_gene: TRBJ1-2
d_gene: TRBD1
v_gene: TRBV4-3
abundance: -
CDR3nt: TGCGCCAGCAGCCAAGGGGACAGCTATGGCTACACCTTC
CDR3aa: CASSQGDSYGYTF

j_gene: TRBJ2-2
d_gene: TRBD1
v_gene: TRBV4-1
abundance: -
CDR3nt: TGCGCCAGCAGGGCCGGGACAGCGAACACCGGGGAGCTGTTTTTT
CDR3aa: CASRAGTANTGELFF

j_gene: TRBJ1-1
d_gene: -
v_gene: TRBV30
abundance: -
CDR3nt: TGTGCCTGGAGTTCACAGGTACAGGCTGAAGCTTTCTTT
CDR3aa: CAWSSQVQAEAFF

j_gene: TRBJ2-3
d_gene: -
v_gene: TRBV11-2
abundance: -
CDR3nt: TGTGCCAGCAGCTTAGGAGGGCTTGGACGACGCACAGATACGCAGTATTTT
CDR3aa: CASSLGGLGRRTDTQYF

j_gene: TRBJ1-1
d_gene: -
v_gene: TRBV6-2/TRBV6-3
abundance: once
CDR3nt: TGTGCCAGCAGTTCCGTAGGGACTGAAGCTTTCTTT
CDR3aa: CASSSVGTEAFF

j_gene: TRBJ2-3
d_gene: TRBD1
v_gene: TRBV19
abundance: -
CDR3nt: TGTGCCAGTAGTAACGGACAGGGGGGAACAGATACGCAGTATTTT
CDR3aa: CASSNGQGGTDTQYF

j_gene: TRBJ1-4
d_gene: -
v_gene: TRBV4-3
abundance: -
CDR3nt: TGCGCCAGCAGCCTAGGACAGTTTAATGAAAAACTGTTTTTT
CDR3aa: CASSLGQFNEKLFF

j_gene: TRBJ2-1
d_gene: -
v_gene: TRBV4-2
abundance: -
CDR3nt: TGTGCCAGCAGCCAAGGAGACCTAGCTCTGGATGAGCAGTTCTTC
CDR3aa: CASSQGDLALDEQFF

j_gene: TRBJ1-5
d_gene: -
v_gene: TRBV6-6
abundance: -
CDR3nt: TGTGCCAGCAGTTGGGTGGACAATAGCAATCAGCCCCAGCATTTT
CDR3aa: CASSWVDNSNQPQHF

j_gene: TRBJ1-1
d_gene: -
v_gene: TRBV7-3
abundance: -
CDR3nt: TGTGCCAGCAGCTTTGGGGGCGCCGTGGGCACTGAAGCTTTCTTT
CDR3aa: CASSFGGAVGTEAFF

j_gene: TRBJ2-3
d_gene: TRBD2
v_gene: TRBV7-2
abundance: -
CDR3nt: TGTGCCAGCAGCCCTTGGCTAGCGGACACAGATACGCAGTATTTT
CDR3aa: CASSPWLADTDTQYF

j_gene: TRBJ1-2
d_gene: TRBD1
v_gene: TRBV19
abundance: -
CDR3nt: TGTGCCAGTAGTTCCCGGGACAGGGAACACTATGGCTACACCTTC
CDR3aa: CASSSRDREHYGYTF

j_gene: TRBJ2-6
d_gene: -
v_gene: TRBV7-9
abundance: -
CDR3nt: TGTGCCAGCACAGGGACGGCTGGGGCCAACGTCCTGACTTTC
CDR3aa: CASTGTAGANVLTF

j_gene: TRBJ1-6
d_gene: -
v_gene: TRBV5-8
abundance: -
CDR3nt: TGTGCCAGCAGCCCTGCGGGAGGGTTCGGGTCACCCCTCCACTTT
CDR3aa: CASSPAGGFGSPLHF

j_gene: TRBJ2-7
d_gene: -
v_gene: TRBV9
abundance: -
CDR3nt: TGTGCCAGCAGCGTAGGACCTCTCTACGAGCAGTACTTC
CDR3aa: CASSVGPLYEQYF

j_gene: TRBJ1-2
d_gene: TRBD1
v_gene: TRBV12-3/TRBV12-4
abundance: -
CDR3nt: TGTGCCAGCAGTTCCGACAGGGACTATGGCTACACCTTC
CDR3aa: CASSSDRDYGYTF

j_gene: TRBJ1-1
d_gene: -
v_gene: TRBV9
abundance: once
CDR3nt: TGTGCCAGCAGCCAAGTGGGGGCCCGGAACACTGAAGCTTTCTTT
CDR3aa: CASSQVGARNTEAFF

j_gene: TRBJ1-2
d_gene: -
v_gene: TRBV12-3/TRBV12-4
abundance: -
CDR3nt: TGTGCCAGCAGCCTAAACAGGGATGGCTACACCTTC
CDR3aa: CASSLNRDGYTF

j_gene: TRBJ1-1
d_gene: TRBD1
v_gene: TRBV7-2
abundance: -
CDR3nt: TGTGCCAGCAGCCCCTGGACAGGGAACACTGAAGCTTTCTTT
CDR3aa: CASSPWTGNTEAFF

j_gene: TRBJ2-2
d_gene: TRBD1
v_gene: TRBV5-1
abundance: -
CDR3nt: TGCGCCAGCAGCTTGGTCCAGGGGGCGATTGGGGAGCTGTTTTTT
CDR3aa: CASSLVQGAIGELFF

j_gene: TRBJ2-1
d_gene: TRBD2
v_gene: TRBV11-2
abundance: -
CDR3nt: TGTGCCAGCAGCTTCTTAGCGGGGGGGCTCTACAATGAGCAGTTCTTC
CDR3aa: CASSFLAGGLYNEQFF

j_gene: TRBJ2-7
d_gene: -
v_gene: TRBV7-2
abundance: -
CDR3nt: TGTGCCAGCAGCCTCCAGAACTACGAGCAGTACTTC
CDR3aa: CASSLQNYEQYF

j_gene: TRBJ2-1
d_gene: TRBD2
v_gene: TRBV7-9
abundance: -
CDR3nt: TGTGCCAGCAGCCTGAGGACTAGCGGGACGGCCTACAATGAGCAGTTCTTC
CDR3aa: CASSLRTSGTAYNEQFF

j_gene: TRBJ1-1
d_gene: -
v_gene: TRBV5-4
abundance: -
CDR3nt: TGTGCCAGCAGCTTGCGCGTATACACTGAAGCTTTCTTT
CDR3aa: CASSLRVYTEAFF